A selection of T cell receptor beta chains follows, all from one sample in a study of CDR3 diversity in severe acne. One entry per CDR3 protein results from TCRdb running MiXCR on the PCR reads. The data hold about 98,000 distinct CDR3 sequences, with roughly half observed a single time. The sequenced sample was blood. The receptors stem from a male donor with acne. Both conserved end residues are trimmed from each CDR3. Each record gives: CDR3 length, V gene, CDR3 protein.

14 TRBV30 AWRDIIKPSYNEQF
16 TRBV20-1 SAGERTSGRFGTDTQY
8 TRBV25-1 ASGRPEQF
13 TRBV6-2/TRBV6-3 ASSLQGASTGELS
10 TRBV11-2 ASSLTGAEQF
12 TRBV28 ASSLDGNSYGYT
11 TRBV29-1 SVQGQEGEKLF
12 TRBV20-1 SARVLAGGYEQY
14 TRBV9 ASSAQTSGSQETQY
12 TRBV29-1 SVEASGSSSEQY
13 TRBV2 ASSKSGTGGNEQF
14 TRBV20-1 SARDVTSGRRDEQF
13 TRBV15 ATSRGPPGANVLT
14 TRBV13 ASNRQGRSGANVLT
15 TRBV10-1 ASRDRGRLTFTDTQY
11 TRBV29-1 SVEDPGDYGYT
9 TRBV11-2 ASRGPYEQY
10 TRBV7-9 ASSFRTSGKF
13 TRBV10-3 AISEASGPQETQY
13 TRBV10-3 AISDRGGNTDTQY
13 TRBV5-6 ASSLVHSGANVLT
15 TRBV2 ASADPSGASGQETQY
11 TRBV5-5 ASSLEAADTQY
13 TRBV7-2 ASSFFGTGYTEAF
15 TRBV12-3/TRBV12-4 ASSIRASGSSDYEQY
16 TRBV10-2 ASRTLPGQGARDTEAF
16 TRBV19 ASNSGRTDHVINSPLH
14 TRBV18 ASSPRSSGNRDTQY
15 TRBV7-2 ASSRRTTRPNTGELF
12 TRBV2 ASRMDRPLNIQY
12 TRBV29-1 SVRGLAVGNEQF
13 TRBV5-1 ASSSEGGAHNEQY
14 TRBV9 ASSPSKGSTGNTIY
18 TRBV12-3/TRBV12-4 ASSLSSLLARGHSNQPQY
12 TRBV5-4 ASRRAALNTEAF
9 TRBV5-4 ASRQGHEQY
12 TRBV14 ASSQMANTGELF
11 TRBV25-1 ASSGGQWTPLH
12 TRBV15 ATNKGGSYNEQF
14 TRBV3-1 ASSQEYQRGQETQY
13 TRBV9 ASSVESASSYEQY
12 TRBV25-1 ASSLSSAYEKLF
12 TRBV9 ASSPRPDNTEAF
14 TRBV29-1 SVEDLLDSPTYEQY
13 TRBV20-1 SARDRRTGPYEQY
13 TRBV5-1 ASSPGTSAYNEQF
16 TRBV11-2 ASRNGTGVRATNEKLF
13 TRBV9 ASSVVGDEAGTQY
14 TRBV3-1 ASSQVSAAAIYEQY
10 TRBV29-1 SVAPYGETQY
12 TRBV5-5 ASSHIGRTYEQY
13 TRBV12-3/TRBV12-4 ASTGPFSSGNTIY
11 TRBV7-3 ASSLTGGTEAF
12 TRBV10-1 ASSETSGKETQY
13 TRBV20-1 SAGDSGTTTDTQY